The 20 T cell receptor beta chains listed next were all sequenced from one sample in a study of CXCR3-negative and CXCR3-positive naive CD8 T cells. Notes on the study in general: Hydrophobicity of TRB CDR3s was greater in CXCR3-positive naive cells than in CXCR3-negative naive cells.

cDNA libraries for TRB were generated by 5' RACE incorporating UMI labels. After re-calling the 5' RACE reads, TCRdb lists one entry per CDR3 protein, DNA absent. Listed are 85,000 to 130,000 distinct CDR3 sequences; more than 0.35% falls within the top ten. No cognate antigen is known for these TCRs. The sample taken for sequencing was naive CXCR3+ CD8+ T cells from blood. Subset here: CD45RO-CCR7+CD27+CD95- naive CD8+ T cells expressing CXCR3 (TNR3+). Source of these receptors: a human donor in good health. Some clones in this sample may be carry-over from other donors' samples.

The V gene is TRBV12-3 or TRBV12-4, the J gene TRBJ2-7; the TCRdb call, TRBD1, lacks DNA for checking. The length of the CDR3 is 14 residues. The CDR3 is CASSTSTEYYEQYF.

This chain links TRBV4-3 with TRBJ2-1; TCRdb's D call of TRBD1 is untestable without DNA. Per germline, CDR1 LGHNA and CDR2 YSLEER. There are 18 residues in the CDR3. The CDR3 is CASSQDFGAGGQYNEQFF.

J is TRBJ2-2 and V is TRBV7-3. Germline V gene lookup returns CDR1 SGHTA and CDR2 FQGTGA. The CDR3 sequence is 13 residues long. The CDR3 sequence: CASAGVGTGELFF. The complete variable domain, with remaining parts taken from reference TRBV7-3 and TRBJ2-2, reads GAGVSQTPSNKVTEKGKYVELRCDPISGHTALYWYRQSLGQGPEFLIYFQGTGAADDSGLPNDRFFAVRPEGSVSTLKIQRTERGDSAVYLCASAGVGTGELFFGEGSRLTVL.

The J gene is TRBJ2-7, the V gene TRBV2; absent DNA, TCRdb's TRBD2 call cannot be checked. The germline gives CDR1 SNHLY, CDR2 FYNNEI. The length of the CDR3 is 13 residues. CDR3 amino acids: CASSELAGDEQYF.

Here the CDR3 reads CSVAGGTTVGVGYNEQFF. This chain joins TRBV29-1 and TRBJ2-1; TCRdb gives TRBD1 as the D gene, but with no DNA this cannot be confirmed. This CDR3 region has 18 residues. Germline CDR1 reads SQVTM; CDR2 reads ANQGSEA.

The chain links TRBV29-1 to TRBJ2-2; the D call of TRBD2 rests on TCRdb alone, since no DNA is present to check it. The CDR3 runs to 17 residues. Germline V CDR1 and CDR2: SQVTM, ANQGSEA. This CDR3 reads CSVARTYAAGGTGELFF.

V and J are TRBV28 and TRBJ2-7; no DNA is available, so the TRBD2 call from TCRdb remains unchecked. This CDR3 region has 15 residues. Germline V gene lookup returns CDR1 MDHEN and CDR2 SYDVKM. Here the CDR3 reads CASTQAGGPYYEQYF.

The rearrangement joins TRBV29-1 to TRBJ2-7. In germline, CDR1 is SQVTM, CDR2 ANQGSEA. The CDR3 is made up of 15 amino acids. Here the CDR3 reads CSVEGALGNGYEQYF.

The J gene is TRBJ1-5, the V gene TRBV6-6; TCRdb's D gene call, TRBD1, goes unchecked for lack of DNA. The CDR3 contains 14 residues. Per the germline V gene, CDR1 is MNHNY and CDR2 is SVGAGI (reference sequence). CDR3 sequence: CASRYRGLNQPQHF.

CDR3 amino acids: CASSLAPWDYSNYEQYF. J is TRBJ2-7 and V is TRBV7-2; without DNA, the TCRdb call of TRBD2 cannot be checked. The CDR3 is 17 residues long. Germline loops: CDR1 SGHTA, CDR2 FQGNSA.

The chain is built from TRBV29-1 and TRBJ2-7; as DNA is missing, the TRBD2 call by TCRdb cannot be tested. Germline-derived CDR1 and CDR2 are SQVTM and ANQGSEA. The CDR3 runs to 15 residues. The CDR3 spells CSVDRYEGPLYEQYF.

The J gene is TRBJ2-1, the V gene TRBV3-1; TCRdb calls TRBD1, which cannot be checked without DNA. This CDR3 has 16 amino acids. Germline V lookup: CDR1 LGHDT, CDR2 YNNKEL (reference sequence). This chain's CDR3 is CASSDPRDPPHNEQFF.

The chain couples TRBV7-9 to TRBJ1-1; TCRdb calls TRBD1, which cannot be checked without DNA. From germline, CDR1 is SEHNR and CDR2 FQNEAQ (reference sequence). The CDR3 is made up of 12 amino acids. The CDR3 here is CASSFVRDEAFF.

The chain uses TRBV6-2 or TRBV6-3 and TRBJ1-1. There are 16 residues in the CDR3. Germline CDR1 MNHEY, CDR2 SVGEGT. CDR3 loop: CASSRLARDLNTEAFF.

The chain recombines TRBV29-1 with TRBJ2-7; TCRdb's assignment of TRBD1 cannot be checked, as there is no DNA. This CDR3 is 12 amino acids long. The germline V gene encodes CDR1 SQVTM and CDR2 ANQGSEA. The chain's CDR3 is CSVETGGHEQYF.

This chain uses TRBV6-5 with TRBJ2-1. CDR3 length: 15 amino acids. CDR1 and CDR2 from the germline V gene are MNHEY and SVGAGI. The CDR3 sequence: CASSGGPSSYNEQFF.

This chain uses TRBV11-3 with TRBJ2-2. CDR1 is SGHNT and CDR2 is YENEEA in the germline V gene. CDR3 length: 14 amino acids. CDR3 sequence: CASSLRVNTGELFF.

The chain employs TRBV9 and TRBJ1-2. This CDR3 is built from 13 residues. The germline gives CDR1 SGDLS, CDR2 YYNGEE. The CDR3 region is CASSVEHLDGYTF.

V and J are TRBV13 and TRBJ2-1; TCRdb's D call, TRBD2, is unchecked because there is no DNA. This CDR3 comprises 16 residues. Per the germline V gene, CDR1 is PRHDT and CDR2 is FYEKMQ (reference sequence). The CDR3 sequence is CASSSTSGSGSGEQFF.

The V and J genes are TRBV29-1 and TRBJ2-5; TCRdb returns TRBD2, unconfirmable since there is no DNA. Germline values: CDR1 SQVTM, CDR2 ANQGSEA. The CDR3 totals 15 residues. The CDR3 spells CSVEAEGVGPETQYF. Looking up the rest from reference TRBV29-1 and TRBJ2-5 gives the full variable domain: SAVISQKPSRDICQRGTSLTIQCQVDSQVTMMFWYRQQPGQSLTLIATANQGSEATYESGFVIDKFPISRPNLTFSTLTVSNMSPEDSSIYLCSVEAEGVGPETQYFGPGTRLLVL.